A selection of T cell receptor beta chains follows, all from one sample in a study of read filtering for tumor transcriptome and immune sequencing. Using its own MiXCR run on the reads, TCRdb lists one record per CDR3 protein. Of approximately 57,000 distinct CDR3 sequences listed, roughly an eighth are singletons. Sequenced input: a population of CD138-negative cells sorted from bone marrow. The receptors were gathered from a donor at least 40 years old with multiple myeloma. Each CDR3 is given with its conserved first and last residue. A D gene is named only where the DNA matches it firmly. Where a row states a size, it is once, few, many or the class of an expanded clone; other rows omit it.

V gene	clone size	CDR3 length	D gene	J gene	CDR3 protein	CDR3 DNA
TRBV4-1	many	16	TRBD1	TRBJ1-4	CASSPGTASTNEKLFF	TGCGCCAGCAGCCCCGGGACAGCTTCAACTAATGAAAAACTGTTTTTT
TRBV6-2/TRBV6-3	many	13	.	TRBJ2-7	CATYSGFSYEQYF	TGTGCCACATACAGCGGATTCTCCTACGAGCAGTACTTC
TRBV6-1	many	13	.	TRBJ2-5	CASSEVYAGTQYF	TGTGCCAGCAGTGAAGTCTACGCCGGGACCCAGTACTTC
TRBV29-1	many	12	.	TRBJ2-3	CSTETGADTQYF	TGCAGCACCGAAACTGGGGCAGATACGCAGTATTTT
TRBV29-1	many	14	.	TRBJ2-1	CSVGGGQEVGEQFF	TGCAGCGTTGGGGGGGGCCAGGAGGTGGGTGAGCAGTTCTTC
TRBV5-6	.	16	.	TRBJ2-6	CASSLAGALGANVLTF	TGTGCCAGCAGCTTGGCGGGGGCACTCGGGGCCAACGTCCTGACTTTC
TRBV5-6	many	16	TRBD1	TRBJ2-3	CASSPRTGLSTDTQYF	TGTGCCAGCAGCCCCCGGACAGGACTTAGCACAGATACGCAGTATTTT
TRBV11-2	many	14	.	TRBJ2-5	CASSPRSPKETQYF	TGTGCCAGCAGCCCCCGGTCGCCTAAAGAGACCCAGTACTTC
TRBV20-1	many	17	.	TRBJ2-3	CSARSRGRVPSTDTQYF	TGCAGTGCTAGGTCCCGAGGCAGGGTACCTAGCACAGATACGCAGTATTTT
TRBV11-2	many	16	.	TRBJ2-1	CASSSRSTRGHNEQFF	TGTGCCAGCAGCTCAAGGAGCACACGGGGGCACAATGAGCAGTTCTTC
TRBV5-5	.	14	.	TRBJ1-5	CASSLDPGGQPQHF	TGTGCCAGCAGCTTGGATCCTGGGGGACAGCCCCAGCATTTT
TRBV15	.	13	.	TRBJ1-1	CATSRAVNTEAFF	TGTGCCACCAGCAGAGCTGTGAACACTGAAGCTTTCTTT
TRBV24-1	many	13	.	TRBJ2-5	CATSRAQGETQYF	TGTGCCACCAGTAGGGCGCAGGGGGAGACCCAGTACTTC
TRBV12-3/TRBV12-4	many	14	.	TRBJ1-2	CASNRDSYTASYTF	TGTGCCAGCAATAGGGACTCCTACACCGCATCCTACACCTTC
TRBV6-5	many	14	.	TRBJ1-5	CASRRDNSNQPQHF	TGTGCCAGCAGACGCGACAACAGCAATCAGCCCCAGCATTTT
TRBV7-8	many	17	TRBD1	TRBJ1-4	CASSLAHQQGVDEKLFF	TGTGCCAGCAGCTTAGCCCACCAGCAGGGGGTCGATGAAAAACTGTTTTTT
TRBV9	many	15	.	TRBJ2-3	CASSVVTGAGDTQYF	TGTGCCAGCAGCGTAGTGACGGGGGCAGGAGATACGCAGTATTTT
TRBV11-2	many	13	TRBD1	TRBJ2-7	CASSFGQGDEQYF	TGTGCCAGCAGCTTCGGACAGGGCGACGAGCAGTACTTC
TRBV5-1	many	15	TRBD1	TRBJ1-5	CASSQTGGGNQPQHF	TGCGCCAGCAGTCAGACAGGGGGTGGCAATCAGCCCCAGCATTTT
TRBV5-6	.	14	.	TRBJ2-7	CASSLLGTTVEQYF	TGTGCCAGCAGCTTGTTAGGGACAACGGTTGAGCAGTACTTC
TRBV11-2	few	18	TRBD2	TRBJ2-5	CASRIKGLAGVYQETQYF	TGTGCCAGCAGGATAAAAGGACTAGCGGGGGTGTACCAAGAGACCCAGTACTTC
TRBV4-1	.	16	TRBD1	TRBJ1-6	CASSQERGQGNSPLHF	TGCGCCAGCAGCCAAGAAAGGGGACAGGGAAATTCACCCCTCCACTTT
TRBV10-3	many	14	TRBD1	TRBJ2-7	CAIRGTGSPGEQYF	TGTGCCATCAGAGGGACAGGGTCGCCGGGCGAGCAGTACTTC
TRBV5-1	many	16	.	TRBJ1-1	CASSLGSLGVSAEAFF	TGCGCCAGCAGCTTGGGGTCATTGGGGGTTTCGGCTGAAGCTTTCTTT
TRBV25-1	.	14	.	TRBJ2-1	CASSQWGFYDERFF	TGTGCCAGCAGTCAGTGGGGTTTCTACGATGAGCGGTTCTTC
TRBV15	many	16	TRBD1	TRBJ1-5	CATSSRGQLRNQPQHF	TGTGCCACCAGCAGTAGGGGACAGCTTAGGAATCAGCCCCAGCATTTT
TRBV12-3/TRBV12-4	many	18	TRBD1	TRBJ2-6	CASRDPGTVFSGANVLTF	TGTGCCAGCAGGGACCCTGGGACAGTCTTCTCTGGGGCCAACGTCCTGACTTTC
TRBV28	many	15	.	TRBJ2-5	CASSTSDTSGRTQYF	TGTGCCAGCAGTACCTCGGACACCTCGGGGCGTACCCAGTACTTC
TRBV18	many	17	TRBD2	TRBJ2-3	CASSPPAGGPKTDTQYF	TGTGCCAGCTCACCACCAGCGGGGGGGCCCAAGACAGATACGCAGTATTTT
TRBV4-1	many	15	TRBD2	TRBJ2-3	CASSQQSGGTDTQYF	TGCGCCAGCAGCCAACAGAGCGGGGGCACAGATACGCAGTATTTT
TRBV13	many	13	.	TRBJ2-3	CASSTLGADTQYF	TGTGCCAGCAGCACCCTGGGGGCAGATACGCAGTATTTT
TRBV29-1	many	13	.	TRBJ1-4	CSVGDRTNEKLFF	TGCAGCGTTGGTGACAGGACTAATGAAAAACTGTTTTTT
TRBV7-9	many	15	.	TRBJ2-7	CASSGRNSPPYEQYF	TGTGCCAGCAGCGGCCGGAACAGCCCGCCCTACGAGCAGTACTTC
TRBV28	.	14	TRBD1	TRBJ1-4	CASSIGTGHEKLFF	TGTGCCAGCAGTATCGGGACAGGACATGAAAAACTGTTTTTT
TRBV5-1	many	14	TRBD1	TRBJ2-5	CASSFEGQQETQYF	TGCGCCAGCAGCTTTGAGGGACAGCAAGAGACCCAGTACTTC
TRBV7-9	few	14	TRBD1	TRBJ2-1	CASSSRDRDNEQFF	TGTGCCAGCAGCAGCCGGGACAGGGACAATGAGCAGTTCTTC
TRBV12-2	many	16	.	TRBJ2-1	CASRLLQDPSYNEQFF	TGTGCAAGTCGCTTATTACAGGACCCCTCCTACAATGAGCAGTTCTTC
TRBV10-3	many	15	.	TRBJ2-4	CAISESDLAKNIQYF	TGTGCCATCAGTGAGTCGGACCTAGCCAAAAACATTCAGTACTTC
TRBV7-9	many	14	.	TRBJ1-5	CASSSIGYNQPQHF	TGTGCCAGCAGCTCCATCGGATACAATCAGCCCCAGCATTTT
TRBV29-1	many	14	TRBD1	TRBJ1-1	CSVEDLGQGGEAFF	TGCAGCGTTGAAGACCTGGGACAGGGGGGTGAAGCTTTCTTT
TRBV12-3/TRBV12-4	many	18	.	TRBJ1-5	CASSSCPIGTLCNQPQHF	TGTGCCAGCAGTTCCTGCCCGATCGGCACGTTGTGCAATCAGCCCCAGCATTTT
TRBV29-1	.	12	.	TRBJ1-5	CSVADSDQPLHF	TGCAGCGTTGCCGACAGTGATCAGCCCCTGCATTTT
TRBV10-1	few	16	TRBD2	TRBJ2-7	CASSEYQAGGIDEQYF	TGCGCCAGCAGTGAGTACCAGGCGGGGGGGATCGACGAGCAGTACTTC
TRBV7-6	few	21	TRBD1	TRBJ2-6	CASSPSRGLGQGISGANVLTF	TGTGCCAGCAGCCCCTCAAGGGGTCTCGGACAGGGAATTTCTGGGGCCAACGTCCTGACTTTC
TRBV12-3/TRBV12-4	many	15	.	TRBJ2-5	CASSSAWAFQETQYF	TGTGCCAGCAGTTCTGCTTGGGCCTTTCAAGAGACCCAGTACTTC
TRBV27	many	11	.	TRBJ2-5	CASGYQETQYF	TGTGCCAGCGGATACCAAGAGACCCAGTACTTC
TRBV4-1	many	15	.	TRBJ1-4	CASSQATGRKEKLFF	TGCGCCAGCAGCCAAGCGACAGGCCGTAAAGAAAAACTGTTTTTT
TRBV6-5	few	16	.	TRBJ1-1	CASSYSTLRRDTEAFF	TGTGCCAGCAGTTACTCGACCCTAAGGAGAGACACTGAAGCTTTCTTT
TRBV19	many	13	.	TRBJ1-1	CASKQFLNTEAFF	TGTGCCAGCAAACAGTTCTTGAACACTGAAGCTTTCTTT
TRBV6-5	many	13	TRBD1	TRBJ2-7	CASSWTGIHEQYF	TGTGCCAGCAGCTGGACAGGGATTCACGAGCAGTACTTC
TRBV29-1	many	14	TRBD1	TRBJ1-5	CSVLGDSPNQPQHF	TGCAGCGTTCTTGGGGACAGCCCAAATCAGCCCCAGCATTTT
TRBV5-4	.	15	.	TRBJ2-1	CASSLTGAIYDERFF	TGTGCCAGCAGCTTGACTGGGGCGATCTACGATGAGCGGTTCTTC
TRBV9	many	15	.	TRBJ1-1	CASSVGGGSNTEAFF	TGTGCCAGCAGCGTAGGAGGGGGATCAAACACTGAAGCTTTCTTT
TRBV20-1	many	11	.	TRBJ2-7	CSASVLREQYF	TGCAGTGCTAGTGTCCTAAGGGAGCAGTACTTC
TRBV4-1	.	18	TRBD2	TRBJ2-5	CASSQDRWGTSEKETQYF	TGCGCCAGCAGCCAAGATCGGTGGGGGACTAGCGAGAAAGAGACCCAGTACTTC